This T cell receptor beta chain was retrieved from a study of shared clonotypes between healthy human individuals. Worth noting for this clone: What it recognizes is unknown.

Clones were sequenced by immunoSEQ multiplex PCR, and TCRdb holds only the in-frame ones, with some missing. The repertoire has roughly 2.5 million clones, 90% to 95% of them found once; the top ten carry over 0.12%. This CDR3 has 16 amino acids. Unmatched junction bases numbered 12, after V lost 3 bases and J lost 4 bases. Germline CDR1 and CDR2: SGHNT and YYREEE (reference sequence). Study conclusions and caveats: Across subsets, estimated richness was generally greater for naive than for memory populations.

Everyone who donated was a Caucasian adult who lived in Nashville, Tennessee. The rearrangement uses TRBV5-4 and TRBJ1-2; TRBD1 agrees at 7 bases. The material sequenced was naive CD4+ T cells sorted from blood. The subset was: CD45RA+ positively selected. The receptor was isolated from a man between 18 and 35 years old in good health. The CDR3 DNA reads TGTGCCAGCAGCTGGGGCGCCGGACAGGTCTTCTATGGCTACACCTTC. Translation gives CASSWGAGQVFYGYTF.